This entry concerns a single T cell receptor (beta chain). Germline trimming cut 0 bases from V and 7 bases from J; bases unmatched to any gene: 5. CDR3 length: 15 residues. CDR1 and CDR2 (germline): SGDLS, YYNGEE. The sample is drawn from a study of blood T cell repertoires in COVID-19. For the study at large: Italy, Spain and the United States were the sources of the convalescent and acute COVID-19 samples. T cells, B-cell-depleted T cells, or PBMCs supplied cDNA or gDNA.

Per the original methods: The assay estimated nucleated cells by amplifying reference gene primers. Measured with immunoSEQ multiplex PCR; TCRdb has only the in-frame clones, and not every one. Clonal size and the V and J genes are those of that table, whereas D and trimming came from the DNA. The sample contains approximately 53,000 clones, 89% of which appear only once. The chain links TRBV9 to TRBJ1-2; TRBD1 aligns across 11 bases. Sequencing input: peripheral blood. This sequence was found in a human donor in a cohort sampled during active COVID-19. CDR3 protein: CASSVVGQGAAGYTF. The CDR3 bases are TGTGCCAGCAGCGTAGTAGGACAGGGGGCCGCTGGCTACACCTTC. Complete variable domain (other parts from reference TRBV9 and TRBJ1-2): DSGVTQTPKHLITATGQRVTLRCSPRSGDLSVYWYQQSLDQGLQFLIQYYNGEERAKGNILERFSAQQFPDLHSELNLSSLELGDSALYFCASSVVGQGAAGYTFGSGTRLTVV.